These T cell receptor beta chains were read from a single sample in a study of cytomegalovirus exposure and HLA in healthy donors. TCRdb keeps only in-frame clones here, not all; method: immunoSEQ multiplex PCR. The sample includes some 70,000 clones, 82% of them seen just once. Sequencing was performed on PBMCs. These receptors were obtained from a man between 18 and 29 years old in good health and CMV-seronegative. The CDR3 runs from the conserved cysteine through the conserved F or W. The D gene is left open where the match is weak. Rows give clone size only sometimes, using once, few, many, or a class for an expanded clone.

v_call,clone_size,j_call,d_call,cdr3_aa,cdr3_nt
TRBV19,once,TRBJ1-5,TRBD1,CASEGTEYQPQHF,TGTGCCAGCGAGGGGACAGAGTATCAGCCCCAGCATTTT
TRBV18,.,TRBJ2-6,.,CASSPPHSGANVLTF,TGTGCCAGCTCACCACCACACTCTGGGGCCAACGTCCTGACTTTC
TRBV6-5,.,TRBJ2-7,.,CARGPYEQYF,TGTGCAAGAGGGCCCTACGAGCAGTACTTC
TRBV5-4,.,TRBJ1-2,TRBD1,CASSEGQGQYGYTF,TGTGCCAGCAGCGAGGGACAGGGTCAATATGGCTACACCTTC
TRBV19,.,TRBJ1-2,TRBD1,CASSLLPGQGANYGYTF,TGTGCCAGTAGTCTCCTTCCGGGACAGGGAGCGAACTATGGCTACACCTTC
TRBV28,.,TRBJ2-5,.,CASSLELLETQYF,TGTGCCAGCAGTTTAGAACTACTGGAGACCCAGTACTTC
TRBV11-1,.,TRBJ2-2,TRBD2,CASSKTSGAINTGELFF,TGTGCCAGCAGCAAGACTAGCGGGGCCATAAACACCGGGGAGCTGTTTTTT
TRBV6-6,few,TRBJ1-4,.,CASSSHRTEEKLFF,TGTGCCAGCTCCTCCCACAGGACAGAGGAAAAACTGTTTTTT
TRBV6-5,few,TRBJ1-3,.,CASSYSRGSSGNTIYF,TGTGCCAGCAGTTACTCTCGGGGGAGCTCTGGAAACACCATATATTTT
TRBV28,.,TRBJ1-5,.,CDSSLVSGIGSNQPQHF,TGTGACAGCAGTTTAGTTTCAGGGATTGGGAGCAATCAGCCCCAGCATTTT
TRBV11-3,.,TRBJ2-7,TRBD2,CASSPGGSGLAVDYEQYF,TGTGCCAGCAGCCCCGGAGGTTCGGGGCTAGCGGTGGACTACGAGCAGTACTTC
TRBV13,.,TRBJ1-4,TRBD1,CASSDRTGGKGEKLFF,TGTGCCAGCAGCGATCGGACAGGGGGTAAAGGTGAAAAACTGTTTTTT
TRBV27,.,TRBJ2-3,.,CASSSPDTQYF,TGTGCCAGCAGCTCTCCAGATACGCAGTATTTT
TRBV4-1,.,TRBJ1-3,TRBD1,CASSHAPGVSGGVGNTIYF,TGCGCCAGCAGCCACGCCCCGGGGGTGTCAGGGGGCGTTGGAAACACCATATATTTT
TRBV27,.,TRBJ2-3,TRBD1,CASSLLPGTAASTDTQYF,TGTGCCAGCAGTTTATTGCCCGGGACAGCAGCTAGCACAGATACGCAGTATTTT
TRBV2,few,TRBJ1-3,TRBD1,CASRGQGRNTIYF,TGTGCCAGCAGGGGACAGGGACGAAACACCATATATTTT
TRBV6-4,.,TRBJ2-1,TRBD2,CASSAAGGPHEQFF,TGTGCCAGCAGTGCAGCGGGAGGGCCCCATGAGCAGTTCTTC